The clone carrying this T cell receptor (beta chain) was recorded once. This sample is part of a study of T-cell reconstitution after alpha-beta-depleted transplantation in children. CDR1 is MDHEN and CDR2 is SYDVKM in the germline V gene. This CDR3 spans 16 amino acids. The ends were cut back, 3 bases at V and 3 bases at J, with 15 bases in the middle. For TCRbeta, the library was prepared with unique molecular identifiers. One entry per CDR3 protein, called by TCRdb with MiXCR from the PCR reads. The sample consists of about 980,000 distinct CDR3 sequences, about 26% of them appearing once. The sequence was obtained from a boy in the first two years of life who had a stem cell transplant for SCID, so the T cells may come from the graft donor. The material sequenced was PBMCs, mostly from graft donor cells, taken 360 days after TCRalphabeta/CD19-depleted stem cell transplant. The rearrangement joins TRBV28 to TRBJ1-3, with D hard to call. CDR3 coding DNA: TGTGCCAGCAGTTTTGAAGGGCGTCGGAGTGGAAACACCATATATTTT. Translating it yields CASSFEGRRSGNTIYF.